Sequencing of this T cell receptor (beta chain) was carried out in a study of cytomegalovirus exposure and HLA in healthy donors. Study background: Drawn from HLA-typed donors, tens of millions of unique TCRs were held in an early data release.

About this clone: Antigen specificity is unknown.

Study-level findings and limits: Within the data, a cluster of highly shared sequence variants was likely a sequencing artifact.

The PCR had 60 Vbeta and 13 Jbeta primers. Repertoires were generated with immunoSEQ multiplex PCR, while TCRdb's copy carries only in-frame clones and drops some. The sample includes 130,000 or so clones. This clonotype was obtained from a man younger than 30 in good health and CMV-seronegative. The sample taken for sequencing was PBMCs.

The CDR3 loop reads CASSFTGDDTEAFF. The CDR3 region has the DNA TGTGCCAGCAGCTTTACGGGGGATGACACTGAAGCTTTCTTT. V gene TRBV7-9 combines with J gene TRBJ1-1; possibly TRBD1 for D (5 bases). The CDR3 totals 14 residues. V was clipped by 3 bases and J by 3 bases, with 11 bases between them. CDR1 is SEHNR, CDR2 FQNEAQ, per germline (reference sequence).